This TCR beta chain originates from a study of PD-L1 blockade in urothelial cancer. At the level of the study: Patients commenced atezolizumab in 2014, and it was given at 1,200 mg intravenously every 3 weeks. Most patients, about 85% of the roughly 29, were males with bladder-origin cancer. Reported median T cell count for blood samples was more than 140,000.

The germline V gene has CDR1 SGHAT and CDR2 FQNNGV. Losses at the gene ends were 5 bases for V and 3 bases for J; bases not matched to a gene: 7. This CDR3 contains 14 residues. This table comes from immunoSEQ multiplex PCR, and its TCRdb copy is limited to in-frame clones, with some not included. In the table there are some 60,000 clones, roughly 86% of which are singletons. With respect to this clone: What it binds is not known.

Study observations and caveats: Below-median pretreatment blood TCR clonality predicted better survival.

Sequencing was performed on PBMCs, taken around atezolizumab (anti-PD-L1) treatment. The source of this sequence is a man between 50 and 59 years old with urothelial cancer. The chain employs TRBV11-2 and TRBJ2-7; 7 nucleotides line up with TRBD2. The CDR3 nucleotides read TGTGCCAGCAGCCCTCGGGCTAGCGGCTACGAGCAGTACTTC. This translates into CASSPRASGYEQYF. Supplemented by reference TRBV11-2 and TRBJ2-7, the full variable domain reads EAGVAQSPRYKIIEKRQSVAFWCNPISGHATLYWYQQILGQGPKLLIQFQNNGVVDDSQLPKDRFSAERLKGVDSTLKIQPAKLEDSAVYLCASSPRASGYEQYFGPGTRLTVT.